This is a list of T cell receptor beta chains from one sample in a study of cytotoxic CD8 clonotypes in ibrutinib-treated CLL. The protocol was immunoSEQ multiplex PCR, while the TCRdb copy is restricted to in-frame clones and leaves out a portion. The sample records 90,000 to 95,000 clones, roughly four fifths being singletons. Sequencing was performed on PBMCs, taken after 24 months of ibrutinib treatment. These receptors all stem from a human donor with chronic lymphocytic leukemia. The CDR3 runs from the conserved cysteine through the conserved F or W. The D gene is left open where the match is weak. The size entry is marked missing in some rows and otherwise reads once, few, many or a size class.

TRBD1	NA	TRBJ1-1	14	TRBV9	CASSQTTGLRRAFF	TGTGCCAGCAGTCAGACGACAGGGCTAAGGCGAGCTTTCTTT
TRBD1	NA	TRBJ2-7	14	TRBV18	CASSLDRGSYEQYF	TGTGCCAGCTCATTGGACAGGGGTTCCTACGAGCAGTACTTC
NA	NA	TRBJ2-2	12	TRBV30	CAWSTGAGELFF	TGTGCCTGGAGTACGGGGGCCGGGGAGCTGTTTTTT
NA	NA	TRBJ2-1	13	TRBV7-3	CASSLTGSNEQFF	TGTGCCAGCAGCTTAACGGGTAGTAATGAGCAGTTCTTC
TRBD1	NA	TRBJ2-2	15	TRBV6-1	CASSQDRAVAGELFF	TGTGCCAGCAGTCAGGACAGGGCAGTGGCCGGGGAGCTGTTTTTT
NA	NA	TRBJ1-3	15	TRBV7-2	CASSLDRGSGNTIYF	TGTGCCAGCAGCTTAGATCGGGGGTCTGGAAACACCATATATTTT
TRBD2	NA	TRBJ2-7	16	TRBV9	CASSVGSGGWSYEQYF	TGTGCCAGCAGCGTGGGGAGCGGGGGTTGGTCCTACGAGCAGTACTTC
TRBD2	NA	TRBJ2-1	15	TRBV4-1	CASSPTSGTYNEQFF	TGCGCCAGCAGCCCGACTAGCGGGACCTACAATGAGCAGTTCTTC
TRBD1	NA	TRBJ1-5	16	TRBV19	CASSNRQGGGNQPQHF	TGTGCCAGTAGTAACCGACAGGGAGGAGGCAATCAGCCCCAGCATTTT
NA	NA	TRBJ1-3	15	TRBV18	CASSPGSPSGNTIYF	TGTGCCAGCTCACCAGGATCCCCCTCTGGAAACACCATATATTTT
TRBD1	few	TRBJ1-4	14	TRBV14	CASSPGQGREKLFF	TGTGCCAGCAGCCCTGGACAGGGACGGGAAAAACTGTTTTTT
NA	NA	TRBJ1-6	16	TRBV10-3	CAISRTVSSYNSPLHF	TGTGCCATCAGTAGGACAGTGAGCTCCTATAATTCACCCCTCCACTTT
TRBD1	NA	TRBJ1-4	15	TRBV28	CASSPADRGNEKLFF	TGTGCCAGCAGTCCTGCGGACAGGGGAAATGAAAAACTGTTTTTT
NA	NA	TRBJ1-1	13	TRBV5-1	CASSFYSNTEAFF	TGCGCCAGCAGCTTTTACTCGAACACTGAAGCTTTCTTT
TRBD2	NA	TRBJ2-1	17	TRBV11-2	CASSLIRRTSGSNEQFF	TGTGCCAGCAGCTTAATTAGGCGGACTAGCGGGTCCAATGAGCAGTTCTTC
NA	NA	TRBJ1-6	15	TRBV18	CASSPLSSYNSPLHF	TGTGCCAGCTCACCACTCAGCTCCTATAATTCACCCCTCCACTTT
TRBD1	NA	TRBJ2-4	15	TRBV27	CASSGQGEVKNIQYF	TGTGCCAGCAGCGGACAGGGTGAGGTCAAAAACATTCAGTACTTC
NA	NA	TRBJ1-2	15	TRBV4-2	CASSQEEGTSYGYTF	TGTGCCAGCAGCCAAGAGGAGGGGACGAGCTATGGCTACACCTTC
NA	NA	TRBJ2-1	13	TRBV27	CASRSGRYNEQFF	TGTGCCAGCAGAAGTGGAAGGTACAATGAGCAGTTCTTC
NA	NA	TRBJ2-3	18	TRBV12-2	CASRLAQREASSTDTQYF	TGTGCAAGTCGCTTAGCCCAGCGGGAGGCGTCTAGCACAGATACGCAGTATTTT
TRBD1	NA	TRBJ1-2	14	TRBV2	CASSSDRSLYGYTF	TGTGCCAGCTCATCGGACAGGTCCCTCTATGGCTACACCTTC
TRBD1	NA	TRBJ2-7	16	TRBV18	CASSPGGTGGPYEQYF	TGTGCCAGCTCACCAGGAGGGACAGGGGGGCCCTACGAGCAGTACTTC
NA	NA	TRBJ1-2	12	TRBV28	CATTGAGYGYTF	TGTGCCACCACGGGGGCTGGTTATGGCTACACCTTC
NA	NA	TRBJ1-1	16	TRBV14	CASSRAPSRVGAEAFF	TGTGCCAGCAGCAGAGCCCCCAGCAGGGTGGGCGCTGAAGCTTTCTTT
NA	NA	TRBJ2-6	16	TRBV29-1	CSVQGPPNSGANVLTF	TGCAGCGTGCAGGGACCTCCCAACTCTGGGGCCAACGTCCTGACTTTC
TRBD1	few	TRBJ1-2	15	TRBV29-1	CSVEGPRGGGNGYTF	TGCAGCGTTGAAGGCCCAAGAGGGGGCGGGAATGGCTACACCTTC
NA	NA	TRBJ2-7	13	TRBV28	CASSRKSSYEQYF	TGTGCCAGCAGCCGCAAAAGCTCCTACGAGCAGTATTTC
NA	NA	TRBJ1-1	16	TRBV12-1	CASSFEQAARGTEAFF	TGTGCCAGCAGCTTTGAGCAAGCCGCCCGGGGCACTGAAGCTTTCTTT
NA	few	TRBJ1-4	15	TRBV6-6	CASSGRITTNEKLFF	TGTGCCAGCAGTGGTAGAATTACAACTAATGAAAAACTGTTTTTT
NA	NA	TRBJ2-7	14	TRBV2	CASKTSKGGYEQYF	TGTGCCAGCAAGACTTCTAAGGGGGGCTACGAGCAGTACTTC
TRBD1	NA	TRBJ2-5	15	TRBV5-5	CASSGPGQAQETQYF	TGTGCCAGCAGCGGCCCGGGACAGGCTCAAGAGACCCAGTACTTC
TRBD2	NA	TRBJ2-7	15	TRBV6-1	CASSVLAGVHYEQYF	TGTGCCAGCAGTGTGCTAGCGGGAGTGCACTACGAGCAGTACTTC
TRBD1	NA	TRBJ2-7	15	TRBV28	CASSGRDSKPYEQYF	TGTGCCAGCAGTGGCCGGGACAGCAAACCTTACGAGCAGTACTTC
NA	NA	TRBJ2-7	15	TRBV6-1	CASSLMTLPTYEQYF	TGTGCCAGCAGTCTGATGACTTTACCCACCTACGAGCAGTACTTC
TRBD1	NA	TRBJ2-1	14	TRBV5-1	CASSSRDSTNEQFF	TGCGCCAGCAGCTCCCGGGACAGCACCAATGAGCAGTTCTTC
NA	NA	TRBJ1-1	13	TRBV18	CASSDGLNTEAFF	TGTGCCAGCTCCGACGGACTGAACACTGAAGCTTTCTTT
NA	NA	TRBJ2-5	13	TRBV27	CASSLSAYETQYF	TGTGCCAGCAGTTTATCCGCGTATGAGACCCAGTACTTC
NA	NA	TRBJ1-2	15	TRBV5-1	CASRHSQGINYGYTF	TGCGCCAGCAGGCATAGCCAGGGGATTAACTATGGCTACACCTTC
NA	NA	TRBJ2-2	16	TRBV5-1	CASSLQDRPNTGELFF	TGCGCCAGCAGCTTACAAGACAGGCCGAACACCGGGGAGCTGTTTTTT
NA	once	TRBJ1-2	12	TRBV7-9	CASSLGGWGYTF	TGTGCCAGCAGCTTAGGGGGCTGGGGCTACACCTTC
NA	NA	TRBJ2-3	16	TRBV2	CASSDPGAPSTDTQYF	TGTGCCAGCAGTGATCCCGGGGCCCCTAGCACAGATACGCAGTATTTT
NA	few	TRBJ1-5	15	TRBV27	CASSLLGVGNQPQHF	TGTGCCAGCAGTTTATTGGGGGTCGGCAATCAGCCCCAGCATTTT
NA	NA	TRBJ2-7	14	TRBV7-2	CASSLGGGSYEQYF	TGTGCCAGCAGCTTAGGGGGCGGGTCCTACGAGCAGTACTTC
NA	NA	TRBJ1-6	13	TRBV29-1	CSVQLGRNSPLHF	TGCAGCGTTCAATTAGGGCGTAATTCACCCCTCCACTTT
TRBD1	NA	TRBJ2-7	14	TRBV11-2	CASSRTGGSYEQYF	TGTGCCAGCAGTAGGACAGGGGGCTCGTACGAGCAGTACTTC
NA	NA	TRBJ2-1	12	TRBV30	CAWRPSRGEQFF	TGTGCCTGGAGGCCTAGCCGCGGGGAGCAGTTCTTC
NA	once	TRBJ2-1	16	TRBV4-2	CASSQDTVLGVNEQFF	TGTGCCAGCAGCCAAGATACCGTACTGGGTGTCAATGAGCAGTTCTTC
NA	few	TRBJ1-5	12	TRBV19	CASSVTNQPQHF	TGTGCCAGTAGTGTTACCAATCAGCCCCAGCATTTT
NA	NA	TRBJ1-1	15	TRBV5-1	CASSWEGSPNTEAFF	TGCGCCAGCAGCTGGGAGGGGAGCCCGAACACTGAAGCTTTCTTT
NA	few	TRBJ2-7	14	TRBV19	CASSVRSGYYEQYF	TGTGCCAGTAGTGTAAGAAGCGGGTACTACGAGCAGTACTTC
NA	NA	TRBJ1-5	13	TRBV5-1	CASSHFGGQPQHF	TGCGCCAGCAGCCACTTCGGGGGTCAGCCCCAGCATTTT
NA	NA	TRBJ2-3	13	TRBV21-1	CASGPRGSDTQYF	TGTGCCAGCGGGCCGCGGGGGTCAGATACGCAGTATTTT
NA	NA	TRBJ2-7	16	TRBV7-2	CASSLGRGRVSYEQYF	TGTGCCAGCAGCTTGGGACGGGGTAGGGTCTCATACGAGCAGTACTTC
NA	few	TRBJ1-1	12	TRBV29-1	CSVNRLNTEAFF	TGCAGCGTTAACCGACTGAACACTGAAGCTTTCTTT
NA	NA	TRBJ2-5	13	TRBV19	CASSSGLQETQYF	TGTGCCAGTAGTTCCGGACTGCAAGAGACCCAGTACTTC